This TCR beta chain was recovered during a study of CD8 T cells in ankylosing spondylitis. Study conclusions and caveats: Relatively scarce in peripheral blood, disease-linked clones were CD8+. For ankylosing spondylitis blood, a TCR beta motif of seven to nine highly homologous variants appeared characteristic.

With molecular barcodes, quantitative 5'-RACE was used to make the TCR beta libraries. TCRdb ran MiXCR on the 5' RACE reads and lists one entry per CDR3 protein. The sample consists of roughly 200,000 distinct CDR3 sequences, around 13% of them appearing once. On this clonotype: Its antigen is unknown.

V shed 4 bases and J shed 2 bases, with 6 bases lying between them. Per germline, CDR1 DFQATT and CDR2 SNEGSKA (reference sequence). CDR3 length: 11 amino acids. The TCR comes from a male donor with ankylosing spondylitis or in good health (not recorded which). This chain joins TRBV20-1 and TRBJ2-7; D remains ambiguous. Sequencing used blood, either unsorted or a sorted T cell fraction (not recorded which). The CDR3 nucleotides read TGCAGTGCTACTGCAGCCTACGAGCAGTACTTC. It specifies CSATAAYEQYF.